These T cell receptor beta chains were read from a single sample in a study of T cells expressing NK-cell markers. TCRdb reworked the 5' RACE reads into one entry per CDR3 protein, no DNA. The sample table sets out about 150,000 distinct CDR3 sequences. Specimen: blood T cells: a sorted CD56 or NKG2C T cell subset, CD4+ or CD8+ T cells, or bulk PBMC T cells (not recorded which). The origin of the receptors is a woman in her forties or fifties in good health. The CDR3 runs from the conserved cysteine through the conserved F or W.

>TRBV12-5|TRBJ2-1
CASGTSGISYNEQFF
>TRBV27|TRBJ1-6
CASSLTVTNSPLHF
>TRBV18|TRBJ2-7
CASSPPGQGQGGYEQYF
>TRBV10-1|TRBJ2-5
CASSDAGGQQETQYF
>TRBV14|TRBJ2-1
CASSQFPPGLAGGDEQFF
>TRBV4-1|TRBJ2-5
CATLLCYSGKETQYF
>TRBV27|TRBJ1-2
CASRGQTNYGYTF
>TRBV7-9|TRBJ2-7
CASSQEGSEQYF
>TRBV4-2|TRBJ2-1
CASSPPGLAENEQFF
>TRBV7-9|TRBJ2-3
CASSLIRGDTQYF
>TRBV7-6|TRBJ2-7
CASSSSSGEQYF
>TRBV13|TRBJ1-2
CASSSGRDYGYTF
>TRBV24-1|TRBJ2-1
CATSDLKGNAYNEQFF
>TRBV7-9|TRBJ2-6
CASSKKINLGANVLTF
>TRBV10-3|TRBJ2-1
CAISEAKSSYNEQFF
>TRBV3-1|TRBJ2-1
CASSQGDRGYEQFF
>TRBV5-4|TRBJ2-3
CASSVTSGRVDTQYF
>TRBV13|TRBJ1-1
CASSDRGNTEAFF
>TRBV12-3/TRBV12-4|TRBJ2-5
CASRILAGEETQYF
>TRBV14|TRBJ2-2
CASSEDEDTGELFF
>TRBV9|TRBJ2-7
CASSVNSAYEQYF
>TRBV7-9|TRBJ2-7
CASRPGTAAEVSF
>TRBV27|TRBJ1-1
CASSHLDGGYTEAFF
>TRBV2|TRBJ2-3
CASRGGLAGLTDTQYF
>TRBV7-9|TRBJ2-1
CASSLEDRGNEQFF
>TRBV6-4|TRBJ2-2
CASKISGFTGELFF
>TRBV6-6|TRBJ1-2
CASKELGGVSGYTF
>TRBV11-2|TRBJ2-1
CASSFSGTAKVEQFF
>TRBV4-1|TRBJ2-1
CASSPIGLAGDNEQFF
>TRBV27|TRBJ1-1
CASSLISGMNTEAFF
>TRBV20-1|TRBJ2-5
CSARDPDSQETQYF
>TRBV10-3|TRBJ2-1
CAISEYAGDEQFF
>TRBV4-1|TRBJ1-1
CASSRVATEAFF
>TRBV5-1|TRBJ2-1
CASSLVSLYEQFF
>TRBV5-5|TRBJ2-1
CASTPGGDLYNEQFF
>TRBV24-1|TRBJ2-1
CATKSEYNEQFF
>TRBV4-1|TRBJ2-1
CASSLLPGRETDNEQFF
>TRBV29-1|TRBJ1-2
CSVEGQTYGYTF
>TRBV11-2|TRBJ2-4
CACWDGAKNIQYF
>TRBV12-3/TRBV12-4|TRBJ1-4
CASSPMKEKLFF
>TRBV11-3|TRBJ2-1
CASSSSGRGYNEQFF
>TRBV24-1|TRBJ2-1
CATSDFRGHGNEQFF
>TRBV6-5|TRBJ2-1
CASSPGLGTFSEQFF
>TRBV12-3/TRBV12-4|TRBJ1-6
CASRKGGRNSPLHF
>TRBV4-1|TRBJ2-1
CASSQDASGRSAEQFF
>TRBV4-1|TRBJ2-1
CASSQTSGRANEQFF
>TRBV30|TRBJ2-2
CAWSWTANTGELFF